These 6 T cell receptor beta chains were all obtained from the same sample, sequenced in a study of blood T cell repertoires in COVID-19. TCRdb keeps only in-frame clones here, not all; method: immunoSEQ multiplex PCR. The repertoire includes a few hundred thousand clones, 86% of them detected once, and more than 4% sits in the top ten. Sequences were obtained from PBMCs or T cells enriched from blood (not recorded which). The receptors originated from a woman aged 30 to 39 who had been exposed to COVID-19.

This sequence joins TRBV2 and TRBJ1-2; D is ambiguous. The CDR3 runs to 12 residues. V was cut by 3 bases and J by 2 bases, with 4 bases left in between. Germline CDR1 reads SNHLY; CDR2 reads FYNNEI. The CDR3 nucleotides are TGTGCCAGCAGTGAGGGCAACTATGGCTACACCTTC. Its protein is CASSEGNYGYTF.

In the case of this clone: A much larger clone sits a single nucleotide away, making a read error possible. The chain employs TRBV5-1 and TRBJ1-1; 7 bases fit TRBD1. V was clipped by 0 bases and J by 1 base; unmatched bases: 0. The germline gives CDR1 SGHRS, CDR2 YFSETQ. CDR3 size: 14 residues. The CDR3 DNA reads as TGCGCCAGCAGCTTGGACAGGGGGAACACTGAAGCTTTCTTT. Encoded protein: CASSLDRGNTEAFF.

This clone showed up just a few times. This chain connects TRBV30 to TRBJ1-4, with TRBD1 matching 7 bases. The CDR3 totals 13 residues. Per germline, CDR1 GTSNPN and CDR2 SVGIG (reference sequence). The trim removed 8 bases at V and 8 bases at J, leaving 11 bases unmatched. The CDR3 reads CAGEQGSGEKLFF. DNA of the CDR3: TGTGCCGGAGAACAGGGGTCGGGCGAAAAACTGTTTTTT.

This clone came up once. V gene TRBV6-5 combines with J gene TRBJ1-2; 7 positions match TRBD1. This CDR3 is built from 12 residues. The trim removed 6 bases at V and 5 bases at J, leaving 3 bases unmatched. CDR1 and CDR2 (germline): MNHEY, SVGAGI. The CDR3 is CASRGQVYGYTF. The CDR3 DNA follows: TGTGCCAGCAGAGGACAGGTATATGGCTACACCTTC.

The chain recombines TRBV6-6 with TRBJ1-5; TRBD1 aligns across 8 bases. The V gene's germline CDR1 is MNHNY and CDR2 SVGAGI (reference sequence). CDR3 length: 16 amino acids. The ends lost 5 bases at V and 4 bases at J; junction bases unmatched: 10. This CDR3 is CASSAPSRDRNQPQHF. The CDR3 DNA is TGTGCCAGCAGTGCCCCCAGTCGGGACAGGAATCAGCCCCAGCATTTT.

This CDR3 is CASSGPAGVGYEQYF. CDR3 coding DNA: TGTGCCAGCAGCGGCCCGGCGGGTGTCGGCTACGAGCAGTACTTC. This chain uses TRBV9 with TRBJ2-7; TRBD2 is a possible D gene (5 bases). There are 15 residues in the CDR3. Deletions cut 3 bases from V and 3 bases from J, with 16 bases between. CDR1 is SGDLS and CDR2 is YYNGEE in the germline V gene.